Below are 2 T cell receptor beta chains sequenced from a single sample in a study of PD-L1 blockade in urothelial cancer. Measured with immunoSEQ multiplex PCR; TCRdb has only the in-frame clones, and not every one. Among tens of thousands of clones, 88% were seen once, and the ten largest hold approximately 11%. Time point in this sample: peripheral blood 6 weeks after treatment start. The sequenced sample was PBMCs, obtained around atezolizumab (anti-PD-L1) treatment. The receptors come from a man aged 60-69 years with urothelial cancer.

The CDR3 region is CASSVAPSGGAGVTQYF. Here the CDR3 DNA reads TGTGCCAGCAGCGTAGCTCCGAGCGGGGGGGCTGGGGTTACGCAGTATTTT. The chain uses TRBV9 and TRBJ2-3; 10 nucleotides agree with TRBD2. Unmatched junction bases numbered 12, after V lost 0 bases and J lost 8 bases. The CDR3 covers 17 residues. CDR1 and CDR2 (germline): SGDLS, YYNGEE.

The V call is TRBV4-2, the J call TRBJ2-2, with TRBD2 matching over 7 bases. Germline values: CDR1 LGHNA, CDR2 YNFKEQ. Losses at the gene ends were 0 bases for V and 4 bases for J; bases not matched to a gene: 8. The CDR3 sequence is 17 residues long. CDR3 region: CASSQDRLAETTGELFF. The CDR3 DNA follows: TGTGCCAGCAGCCAAGATCGCCTAGCGGAAACCACCGGGGAGCTGTTTTTT.